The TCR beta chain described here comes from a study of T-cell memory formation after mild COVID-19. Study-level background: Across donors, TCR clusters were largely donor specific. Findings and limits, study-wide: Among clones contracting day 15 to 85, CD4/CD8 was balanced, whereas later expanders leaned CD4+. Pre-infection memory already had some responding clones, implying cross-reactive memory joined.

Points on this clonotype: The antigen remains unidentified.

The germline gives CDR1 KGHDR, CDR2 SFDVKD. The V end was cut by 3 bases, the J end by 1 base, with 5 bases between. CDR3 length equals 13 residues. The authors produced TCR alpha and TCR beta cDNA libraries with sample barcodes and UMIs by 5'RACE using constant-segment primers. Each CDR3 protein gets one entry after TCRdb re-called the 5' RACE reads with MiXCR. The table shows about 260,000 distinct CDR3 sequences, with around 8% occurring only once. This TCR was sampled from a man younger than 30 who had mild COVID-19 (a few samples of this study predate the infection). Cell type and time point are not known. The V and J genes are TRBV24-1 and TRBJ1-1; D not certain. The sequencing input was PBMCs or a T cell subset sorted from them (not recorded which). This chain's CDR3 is CATSDPGNTEAFF. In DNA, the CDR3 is TGTGCCACCAGTGATCCCGGGAACACTGAAGCTTTCTTT.